The sequence of this TCR beta chain was determined in a study of blood T cell repertoires in COVID-19. TCRdb's copy holds only in-frame clones and misses some; the assay was immunoSEQ multiplex PCR. The table includes about 220,000 clones, approximately 90% detected once. Germline assignment: CDR1 MDHEN and CDR2 SYDVKM. This CDR3 is built from 14 residues. V dropped 7 bases and J dropped 5; count of bases not matched to a gene: 4. The chain is built from TRBV28 and TRBJ1-5; 11 bases fit TRBD1. Sequenced sample: peripheral blood. The receptor was derived from a middle-aged man with acute or convalescent COVID-19. CDR3 sequence: CASTRGQGDQPQHF. For the CDR3, the DNA is TGTGCCAGCACACGGGGACAGGGGGATCAGCCCCAGCATTTT.